What follows are 16 T cell receptor beta chains derived from one specimen sequenced in a study of cytomegalovirus exposure and HLA in healthy donors. Both 60 Vbeta primers and 13 Jbeta primers went into the PCR. Profiling relied on immunoSEQ multiplex PCR, and the TCRdb table lists in-frame clones only, not all of them. The sample lists some 110,000 clones; approximately 80% were seen once. The sequencing input was PBMCs. The receptors shown here come from a man between 50 and 59 years old in good health and CMV-seropositive.

The chain employs TRBV4-3 and TRBJ2-3; 8 nucleotides match TRBD1. With 4 bases clipped from V and 2 bases from J, the junction kept 11 bases outside the gene matches. The CDR3 covers 17 residues. Per germline, CDR1 LGHNA and CDR2 YSLEER. CDR3 DNA sequence: TGCGCCAGCAGCCCAAATGGACAGGGAAAATACACAGATACGCAGTATTTT. Translating it yields CASSPNGQGKYTDTQYF.

The genes are TRBV7-9 and TRBJ1-2; D might be TRBD1 (5 bases). The V gene lost 1 base and the J gene lost 7 bases, with 13 bases spanning the gap. The CDR3 spans 14 residues. Germline CDR1 is SEHNR and CDR2 is FQNEAQ (reference sequence). CDR3 in amino acids: CASSLGGQGGGYTF. In DNA, the CDR3 is TGTGCCAGCAGCTTAGGAGGCCAGGGTGGTGGCTACACCTTC.

The chain links TRBV6-5 to TRBJ2-2; no clear D. Deletions cut 0 bases from V and 5 bases from J, with 10 bases between. The CDR3 runs 15 residues. Germline V CDR1 and CDR2: MNHEY, SVGAGI. The DNA for the CDR3 is TGTGCCAGCAGTTACTCCCCGAGGCTGACCGGGGAGCTGTTTTTT. Translated, it gives CASSYSPRLTGELFF.

The chain employs TRBV5-6 and TRBJ2-5; possible D gene TRBD1, 6 bases. The CDR3 covers 14 residues. Per the germline V gene, CDR1 is SGHDT and CDR2 is YYEEEE. The V end was cut by 4 bases, the J end by 5 bases, with 15 bases between. The chain's CDR3 is CASSPKTGGETQYF. DNA of the CDR3: TGTGCCAGCAGCCCCAAGACAGGTGGGGAGACCCAGTACTTC.

The chain couples TRBV6-5 to TRBJ1-2; 8 nucleotides match TRBD1. The CDR3 contains 14 residues. Trimming at V came to 5 bases and at J to 2 bases, leaving 4 bases not matched to a gene. The V gene's germline CDR1 is MNHEY and CDR2 SVGAGI. CDR3 amino acids: CASSRTGPNYGYTF. The CDR3 region has the DNA TGTGCCAGCAGTCGGACAGGGCCCAACTATGGCTACACCTTC.

The J gene is TRBJ2-7, the V gene TRBV15; D remains ambiguous. There are 14 residues in the CDR3. Per the germline V gene, CDR1 is LNHNV and CDR2 is YYDKDF (reference sequence). The germline V and J ends were trimmed by 1 base and 3 bases, with 10 bases remaining between them. CDR3 loop: CATSRAGALYEQYF. CDR3 coding DNA: TGTGCCACCAGCAGAGCGGGTGCCCTCTACGAGCAGTACTTC.

This chain links TRBV11-3 with TRBJ2-1; 12 positions match TRBD1. Germline V gene data show CDR1 as SGHNT and CDR2 as YENEEA. The CDR3 consists of 15 residues. With 5 bases clipped from V and 12 bases from J, the junction kept 11 bases outside the gene matches. The CDR3 here is CASSPGLGQGAVQFF. The CDR3, as DNA: TGTGCCAGCAGCCCGGGTCTGGGACAGGGGGCTGTGCAGTTCTTC.

The CDR3 DNA is TGTGCCAGTAGTATCTCCGGGACAGGGTATGGCTACACCTTC. Translated, it gives CASSISGTGYGYTF. This chain uses TRBV19 with TRBJ1-2; the match to TRBD1 covers 9 bases. CDR3 length: 14 residues. From germline, CDR1 is LNHDA and CDR2 SQIVND (reference sequence). The V gene end was trimmed by 3 bases and the J gene end by 5 bases; junction bases not matched to a gene: 4.

V gene TRBV5-4 combines with J gene TRBJ2-7; D might be TRBD1 (5 bases). Germline values: CDR1 SGHNT, CDR2 YYREEE (reference sequence). Deletions cut 4 bases from V and 0 bases from J, with 11 bases between. This CDR3 is built from 14 residues. CDR3 amino acids: CASSPQTDSYEQYF. The DNA for the CDR3 is TGTGCCAGCAGCCCCCAGACAGACTCCTACGAGCAGTACTTC.

This clone was observed once. The chain links TRBV7-2 to TRBJ2-2; TRBD1 might be the D (6 bases). CDR1 and CDR2 (germline): SGHTA, FQGNSA. The CDR3 sequence is 16 residues long. V dropped 2 bases and J dropped 7 bases, with 17 bases sitting between them. In nucleotides, the CDR3 is TGTGCCAGCAGCTTAACCCCAGCAGGGGCAGGCGGGGAGCTGTTTTTT. Its translation is CASSLTPAGAGGELFF.

This clone was detected a few times. This chain uses TRBV5-1 with TRBJ2-1; 9 nucleotides line up with TRBD1. Looked up from germline, CDR1 is SGHRS and CDR2 is YFSETQ. This CDR3 comprises 16 residues. Trimming at V came to 2 bases and at J to 4 bases, leaving 7 bases not matched to a gene. In DNA form, the CDR3 reads TGCGCCAGCAGCTTAAATACAGGGGGCAAATACAATGAGCAGTTCTTC. Protein sequence: CASSLNTGGKYNEQFF.

This chain joins TRBV10-1 and TRBJ2-7, with 7 positions matching TRBD1. There are 15 residues in the CDR3. The germline V gene has CDR1 WNHNN and CDR2 SYGVQD (reference sequence). The J segment lost 3 bases and the V segment lost 3 bases, leaving 8 bases of the junction unmatched. The CDR3 reads CASSDYGTALYEQYF. The CDR3 DNA is TGCGCCAGCAGTGATTATGGGACAGCGCTCTACGAGCAGTACTTC.

The rearrangement links TRBV7-2 to TRBJ2-1, with D possibly TRBD2 on 5 matching bases. Germline values: CDR1 SGHTA, CDR2 FQGNSA. The CDR3 has 15 amino acids. Deletions cut 4 bases from V and 2 bases from J, with 12 bases between. CDR3 in DNA: TGTGCCAGCAGCTCTACTAGGATCGCCTACAATGAGCAGTTCTTC. Residues: CASSSTRIAYNEQFF.

This clone was picked up one time. The rearrangement joins TRBV6-5 to TRBJ1-1; 7 bases line up with TRBD1. V lost 10 bases and J lost 5; bases outside the gene matches: 13. CDR1 is MNHEY and CDR2 is SVGAGI in the germline V gene. The CDR3 contains 14 residues. CDR3 amino acids: CATLAWDRGTEAFF. The DNA of the CDR3 is TGTGCCACCTTGGCGTGGGACAGAGGGACTGAAGCTTTCTTT.

The V call is TRBV7-3, the J call TRBJ2-5, with D possibly TRBD2 on 5 matching bases. CDR3 length: 16 residues. Trimming removed 0 bases at V and 3 bases at J, with 14 bases between. CDR1 is SGHTA, CDR2 FQGTGA, per germline. The CDR3 protein is CASSLTFLGGKETQYF. The CDR3, as DNA: TGTGCCAGCAGCTTAACTTTTCTCGGAGGAAAAGAGACCCAGTACTTC.

V gene TRBV5-6 combines with J gene TRBJ1-1; no firm D call. This CDR3 spans 13 amino acids. From germline, CDR1 is SGHDT and CDR2 YYEEEE. Trimming left V 2 bases short and J 7 bases short, with 12 bases between. This CDR3 is CASSFYPGGEAFF. In DNA, the CDR3 is TGTGCCAGCAGCTTTTATCCGGGTGGTGAAGCTTTCTTT.